Below, 20 T cell receptor beta chains from the same sample are listed, as sequenced in a study of T cells in Graves' hyperthyroidism and ophthalmopathy (dated by TCRdb to the late 2010s). The method was multiplex PCR. TCRdb lists the instrument as Illumina HiSeq 2000. TCR beta CDR3 regions were amplified from RNA transcripts. A first-round RT-PCR of the TCR CDR3 used the HTBI primer set with the Qiagen OneStep RT-PCR kit. TCRdb reprocessing: public reads trimmed at Q25 with fastp, clones called with MiXCR, in-frame beta chains kept. Identical CDR3 proteins give one entry, which carries the most common genes and DNA. The sample profile shows hundreds of thousands of distinct CDR3 sequences; around 22% of them were found once. Around 11% of the sample goes to the ten largest clones. Sequencing was done on a sample of blood. The receptor set was obtained from a woman aged 25-40 years with Graves' ophthalmopathy.

The chain employs TRBV27 and TRBJ2-7, with no clear D. This CDR3 region has 15 residues. Deletions cut 3 bases from V and 2 bases from J, with 14 bases between. Germline lookup yields CDR1 MNHEY and CDR2 SMNVEV (reference sequence). DNA for the CDR3: TGTGCCAGCAGTTTTGAGGCAGGCCTCCCCTACGAGCAGTACTTC. It specifies CASSFEAGLPYEQYF.

This clonotype was recorded at least ten times. The chain joins TRBV7-2 to TRBJ2-5, with a weak D call TRBD2 (5 bases). The V gene's germline CDR1 is SGHTA and CDR2 FQGNSA. The CDR3 extends over 15 amino acids. Deletions cut 2 bases from V and 1 base from J, with 11 bases between. CDR3 in amino acids: CASSLLSGSQETQYF. CDR3 DNA: TGTGCCAGCAGCTTACTGTCGGGGTCCCAAGAGACCCAGTACTTC.

There are many counts of this clonotype. The chain carries TRBV6-1 and TRBJ1-1; D is ambiguous. The CDR3 runs to 15 residues. Germline loops: CDR1 MNHNS, CDR2 SASEGT. The V end was cut by 2 bases, the J end by 0 bases, with 10 bases between. The CDR3 reads CASSESPLMNTEAFF. The CDR3 DNA reads TGTGCCAGCAGTGAAAGTCCGCTGATGAACACTGAAGCTTTCTTT.

This clonotype was recorded at least ten times. The chain recombines TRBV12-3 or TRBV12-4 with TRBJ1-1, with TRBD1 as a possible D gene (5 bases). The CDR3 is 13 residues long. V lost 6 bases and J lost 3, with 11 bases in between. The CDR3 loop reads CASSLWGDTEAFF. CDR3 nucleotide sequence: TGTGCCAGCAGCTTATGGGGCGACACTGAAGCTTTCTTT.

This clonotype was seen repeatedly, ten times or more. This chain uses TRBV2 with TRBJ1-1; D is unclear. Germline V gives CDR1 SNHLY, CDR2 FYNNEI. The CDR3 is made up of 14 amino acids. With 6 bases removed from V and 3 bases from J, the gap between germline ends came to 14 bases. CDR3 in DNA: TGTGCCAGCAGAGAGCGGGGTCCTGACACTGAAGCTTTCTTT. Protein: CASRERGPDTEAFF.

In its sample, this clonotype was seen a few times. The chain combines TRBV25-1 with TRBJ1-2, with D unresolved. Germline assignment: CDR1 MGHDK and CDR2 SYGVNS. Trimming removed 8 bases from V and 6 bases from J, with 10 bases in between. This CDR3 contains 11 residues. CDR3 DNA: TGTGCCAGCGAGGAGGGAAATGGCTACACCTTC. It codes for CASEEGNGYTF.

The table lists this clonotype with a few counts. Written as DNA, the CDR3 is TGTGCCAGCAGCTTAAGTGGGACGGATAATTCACCCCTCCACTTT. As protein: CASSLSGTDNSPLHF. The chain employs TRBV11-2 and TRBJ1-6; D might be TRBD1 (5 bases). The germline V gene has CDR1 SGHAT and CDR2 FQNNGV. The ends were cut back, 2 bases at V and 5 bases at J, with 10 bases in the middle. The CDR3 extends over 15 amino acids.

This clonotype was counted at least ten times. The V gene is TRBV29-1, the J gene TRBJ2-7; tentatively, D is TRBD1 or TRBD2 (6 bases each). The CDR3 has 14 amino acids. The V gene lost 4 bases and the J gene lost 1 base, with 14 bases spanning the gap. The germline V gene has CDR1 SQVTM and CDR2 ANQGSEA. The CDR3 sequence is CSVVKGGESYEQYF. Here the CDR3 DNA reads TGCAGCGTTGTCAAGGGGGGCGAGTCCTACGAGCAGTACTTC.

This clonotype was seen ten or more times. The V call is TRBV7-8, the J call TRBJ2-5; 13 nucleotides line up with TRBD2. V lost 5 bases to trimming and J lost 9 bases; unmatched junction nucleotides: 3. This CDR3 is 13 amino acids long. The V gene's germline CDR1 is SGHVS and CDR2 FQNEAQ. The CDR3 spells CASSLTSGGAQYF. CDR3 nucleotide sequence: TGTGCCAGCAGCCTCACTAGCGGGGGGGCCCAGTACTTC.

This clonotype appeared many times. This chain joins TRBV14 and TRBJ1-5; D is unclear. This CDR3 region has 13 residues. In germline, CDR1 is SGHDN, CDR2 FVKESK. The ends were cut back, 0 bases at V and 9 bases at J, with 9 bases in the middle. For the CDR3, the DNA is TGTGCCAGCAGCCAAGACTTGTGGGGGCCCCAGCATTTT. Its protein is CASSQDLWGPQHF. Full variable domain (missing parts from reference TRBV14 and TRBJ1-5): EAGVTQFPSHSVIEKGQTVTLRCDPISGHDNLYWYRRVMGKEIKFLLHFVKESKQDESGMPNNRFLAERTGGTYSTLKVQPAELEDSGVYFCASSQDLWGPQHFGDGTRLSIL.

The sample holds many counts of this clonotype. The genes are TRBV12-3 or TRBV12-4 and TRBJ1-2; tentative D call: TRBD1 (5 bases). The CDR3 runs 13 residues. Deletions cut 3 bases from V and 4 bases from J, with 9 bases between. DNA for the CDR3: TGTGCCAGCAGTTTGACAGTCCCCTATGGCTACACCTTC. Encoded protein: CASSLTVPYGYTF.

In its sample, this clonotype was seen many times. The chain combines TRBV29-1 with TRBJ1-1, with D unclear. The germline gives CDR1 SQVTM, CDR2 ANQGSEA. Between the trimmed V and J ends, which lost 4 bases and 0 bases, there was a span of 12 bases. The CDR3 has 14 residues. The CDR3 bases are TGCAGCGTTGTGGGAGTAGGCTTGAACACTGAAGCTTTCTTT. Protein sequence: CSVVGVGLNTEAFF.

This clonotype was found a few times. The V gene is TRBV5-1, the J gene TRBJ2-7, with TRBD1 as a possible D gene (6 bases). CDR3 length: 15 residues. V dropped 5 bases and J dropped 4 bases, with 19 bases sitting between them. In germline, CDR1 is SGHRS, CDR2 YFSETQ. CDR3 loop: CASRRGQQEEYEQYF. CDR3 DNA sequence: TGCGCCAGCAGGAGAGGACAGCAGGAAGAATACGAGCAGTACTTC.

In this sample, this clonotype turned up many times. The chain couples TRBV9 to TRBJ1-1; D gene unclear. Germline V CDR1 and CDR2: SGDLS, YYNGEE. Trimming removed 0 bases at V and 5 bases at J, with 11 bases between. This CDR3 contains 14 residues. Here the CDR3 reads CASSVALGGTEAFF. CDR3 DNA sequence: TGTGCCAGCAGCGTAGCTCTGGGCGGTACTGAAGCTTTCTTT.

The CDR3 here is CASSLLGLPQHF. The CDR3 DNA reads TGTGCCAGCAGTTTACTGGGACTACCCCAGCATTTT. The chain links TRBV28 to TRBJ1-5; D is possibly TRBD1 (5 bases). The V and J ends lost 2 bases and 10 bases respectively, with 9 bases between them. The CDR3 runs 12 residues. Germline values: CDR1 MDHEN, CDR2 SYDVKM.

The chain has TRBV12-3 or TRBV12-4 and TRBJ2-1; D ambiguous. CDR3 length equals 12 residues. Trimming took off 7 bases at V and 2 bases at J, with 6 bases between the two ends. CDR3 amino acids: CASTVTYNEQFF. The CDR3 DNA sequence: TGTGCCAGCACAGTAACCTACAATGAGCAGTTCTTC.

This clonotype has a count of ten or more. The rearrangement joins TRBV7-9 to TRBJ2-5, with 7 nucleotides matching TRBD1. The CDR3 totals 16 residues. Per germline, CDR1 SEHNR and CDR2 FQNEAQ (reference sequence). Losses at the gene ends were 5 bases for V and 5 bases for J; bases not matched to a gene: 14. Here the CDR3 reads CASSPSLQGSSETQYF. DNA of the CDR3: TGTGCCAGCAGCCCGAGTCTACAGGGGTCGTCCGAGACCCAGTACTTC. Variable domain in full (rest from reference TRBV7-9 and TRBJ2-5): DTGVSQNPRHKITKRGQNVTFRCDPISEHNRLYWYRQTLGQGPEFLTYFQNEAQLEKSRLLSDRFSAERPKGSFSTLEIQRTEQGDSAMYLCASSPSLQGSSETQYFGPGTRLLVL.

This clonotype was recorded at least ten times. This chain uses TRBV9 with TRBJ1-1; perhaps TRBD1 as D (5 bases). The CDR3 consists of 16 residues. V was trimmed by 0 bases and J by 4 bases, leaving 16 bases between them. Germline V lookup: CDR1 SGDLS, CDR2 YYNGEE. This CDR3 reads CASSVEGRTGGTEAFF. The CDR3, as DNA: TGTGCCAGCAGCGTAGAGGGACGTACAGGTGGCACTGAAGCTTTCTTT.

This clonotype was detected a few times. The chain is built from TRBV12-3 or TRBV12-4 and TRBJ1-6; no clear D gene. V lost 5 bases and J 7 bases, leaving 6 bases between the germline ends. This CDR3 spans 12 amino acids. Here the CDR3 reads CASSPGNSPLHF. The CDR3 DNA is TGTGCCAGCAGTCCTGGGAATTCACCCCTCCACTTT.

This clonotype was seen at least ten times. This may be a read error, as it is one base from a much larger clone. The rearrangement joins TRBV5-1 to TRBJ1-1; D is uncertain. CDR3 length: 13 amino acids. Germline V lookup: CDR1 SGHRS, CDR2 YFSETQ. The CDR3 sequence is CACSLEAASEAFF. The CDR3 region has the DNA TGCGCCTGCAGCTTGGAGGCAGCCAGTGAAGCTTTCTTT.